The present T cell receptor beta chain was sequenced within a study of T cells expressing NK-cell markers. Study in general: Source material for TCR beta repertoires consisted of sorted CD3+CD56+NKG2C+, CD3+CD56+NKG2C- and CD3+CD56-NKG2C+ T cells.

Comments on this clonotype: Its antigen remains unidentified.

The CDR3 covers 12 residues. The study, taken as a whole, reports: A range of roughly 1.0-8% of CD8+ T cells consisted of dominant NKG2C+ clonotypes in 5 to 7 donors.

Reanalyzing the 5' RACE reads, TCRdb keeps one entry per CDR3 protein, without DNA. This listing includes about 450,000 distinct CDR3 sequences. Sequencing used blood T cells: a sorted CD56 or NKG2C T cell subset, CD4+ or CD8+ T cells, or bulk PBMC T cells (not recorded which). The receptor comes from a woman aged 18 to 75 in good health. The chain couples TRBV12-3 or TRBV12-4 to TRBJ2-5; TCRdb reports TRBD1, a call that lacks DNA to check it against. The CDR3 is CASTTGGETQYF.